This T cell receptor beta chain was recorded in a study of CD8+CD57+ T cells in acquired aplastic anemia. As for the study in general: Sorted CD4+ and CD8+ cells gave an average of about 3 ug of DNA.

As concerns this clonotype: As yet, its antigen is unknown. An end of the junction does not agree with germline; a read error may underlie this.

The CDR3 is made up of 16 amino acids. Germline assignment: CDR1 SGHTA and CDR2 FQGNSA. CDR3 and TCR beta VDJ profiling relied on genomic DNA as the template. TCRdb re-called the reads with MiXCR, one entry per CDR3 protein. The data hold 400,000 to 450,000 distinct CDR3 sequences, with 60% to 80% observed a single time. Study-wide results and caveats: In common between the patients and the controls were twenty-nine CD8+ CDR3 sequences. Between the patient and control groups, CD8+ Simpson's diversity did not differ significantly.

This rearrangement joins TRBV7-2 to TRBJ1-2; 7 bases align to TRBD1. The material sequenced was sorted CD4+, CD8+, or CD8+CD57+ T cells (not recorded which) from PBMCs. This receptor was obtained from a human donor in good health, serving as a control. This chain's CDR3 is CASSSGRTGNNYGYTF. CDR3 in DNA: TGTGCCAGCAGCTCAGGGCGGACAGGTAACAACTATGGTTACACCTTC. The variable domain in full, with the rest retrieved from reference TRBV7-2 and TRBJ1-2, is GAGVSQSPSNKVTEKGKDVELRCDPISGHTALYWYRQSLGQGLEFLIYFQGNSAPDKSGLPSDRFSAERTGGSVSTLTIQRTQQEDSAVYLCASSSGRTGNNYGYTFGSGTRLTVV.